This TCR beta chain was obtained from a study of cytomegalovirus exposure and HLA in healthy donors. CDR3 size: 18 residues. Germline CDR1 reads GTSNPN; CDR2 reads SVGIG (reference sequence). V lost 0 bases, J lost 0 bases, and 20 bases lay in between. PCR employed 60 Vbeta and 13 Jbeta primers. Method: immunoSEQ multiplex PCR; TCRdb's copy keeps in-frame clones and lacks some. Of around 200,000 clones in the sample, around 85% were seen once. This chain connects TRBV30 to TRBJ1-1, with D unresolved. Sequenced material: PBMCs. The clonotype comes from a girl aged 2 to 10 in good health and CMV-seronegative. The CDR3 DNA follows: TGTGCCTGGAGTGTAGAAAACGAAAGTCAGAAGATGAACACTGAAGCTTTCTTT. Encoded protein: CAWSVENESQKMNTEAFF.